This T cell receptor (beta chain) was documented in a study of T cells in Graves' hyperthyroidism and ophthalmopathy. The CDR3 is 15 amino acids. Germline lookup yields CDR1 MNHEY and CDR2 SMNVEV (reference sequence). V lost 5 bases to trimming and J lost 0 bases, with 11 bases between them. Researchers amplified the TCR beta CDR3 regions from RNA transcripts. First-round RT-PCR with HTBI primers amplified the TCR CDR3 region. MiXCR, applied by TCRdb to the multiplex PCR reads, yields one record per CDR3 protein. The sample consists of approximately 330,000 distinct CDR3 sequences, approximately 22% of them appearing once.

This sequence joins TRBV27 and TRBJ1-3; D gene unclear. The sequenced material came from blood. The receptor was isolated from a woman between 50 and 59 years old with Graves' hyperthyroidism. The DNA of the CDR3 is TGTGCCAGCAGTCCCGATCGAGTCTCTGGAAACACCATATATTTT. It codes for CASSPDRVSGNTIYF.